The next 17 T cell receptor beta chains were all read from a single sample in a study of shared clonotypes between healthy human individuals. The method was immunoSEQ multiplex PCR; TCRdb's version includes in-frame clones alone and lacks a portion of them. Of hundreds of thousands of clones in the sample, approximately 79% were seen once. The sequenced sample was memory CD4+ T cells sorted from blood. Subset reported: CD45RA-negative fraction. The origin of the receptors is a woman in her twenties or thirties in good health.

This clone turned up a few times. V usage is TRBV5-1 and J usage is TRBJ2-7, with 8 bases matching TRBD1. The CDR3 loop spans 14 amino acids. Per the germline V gene, CDR1 is SGHRS and CDR2 is YFSETQ. The ends lost 0 bases at V and 7 bases at J; junction bases unmatched: 6. The CDR3, as DNA: TGCGCCAGCAGCTTGGACAGGGGGGTAAGGGAGCAGTACTTC. Its protein is CASSLDRGVREQYF.

The gene calls are TRBV6-5 and TRBJ2-2; 8 bases align to TRBD1. Trimming at V came to 7 bases and at J to 5 bases, leaving 9 bases not matched to a gene. In germline, CDR1 is MNHEY, CDR2 SVGAGI. CDR3 length: 15 residues. The CDR3 protein is CASTTQGAGTGELFF. CDR3 nucleotide sequence: TGTGCCAGCACTACCCAGGGGGCTGGAACCGGGGAGCTGTTTTTT.

The chain recombines TRBV2 with TRBJ1-6; D not resolved. V dropped 6 bases and J dropped 7 bases, with 7 bases sitting between them. The CDR3 has 12 residues. Germline assignment: CDR1 SNHLY and CDR2 FYNNEI. The CDR3 DNA is TGTGCCAGCAGGGGGATCAATTCACCCCTCCACTTT. Protein: CASRGINSPLHF. Full variable domain (outside the CDR3, taken from reference TRBV2 and TRBJ1-6): EPEVTQTPSHQVTQMGQEVILRCVPISNHLYFYWYRQILGQKVEFLVSFYNNEISEKSEIFDDQFSVERPDGSNFTLKIRSTKLEDSAMYFCASRGINSPLHFGNGTRLTVT.

The chain uses TRBV2 and TRBJ2-2; 8 bases agree with TRBD1. CDR1 SNHLY and CDR2 FYNNEI come from the germline V gene. V lost 8 bases to trimming and J lost 4 bases; unmatched junction nucleotides: 6. This CDR3 is built from 14 residues. In nucleotides, the CDR3 is TGTGCCAGCCTTAAGACAGGGGTCACCGGGGAGCTGTTTTTT. It specifies CASLKTGVTGELFF.

This clone was seen only once. V is TRBV7-8 and J is TRBJ2-3, with 7 nucleotides matching TRBD2. Germline V lookup: CDR1 SGHVS, CDR2 FQNEAQ. The ends lost 3 bases at V and 4 bases at J; junction bases unmatched: 4. The CDR3 loop spans 14 amino acids. The CDR3 protein is CASSFRRESDTQYF. CDR3 in DNA: TGTGCCAGCAGCTTCAGGCGGGAGTCAGATACGCAGTATTTT.

The CDR3 loop is CASNLPGQGALGYTF. CDR3 bases: TGTGCCAGCAACCTACCGGGACAGGGGGCGCTCGGCTACACCTTC. The V call is TRBV28, the J call TRBJ1-2, with 12 bases that match TRBD1. The CDR3 extends over 15 amino acids. Germline CDR1 is MDHEN and CDR2 is SYDVKM. V lost 7 bases to trimming and J lost 8 bases; unmatched junction nucleotides: 11.

The V call is TRBV18, the J call TRBJ1-1; weak D call: TRBD1 (5 bases). CDR1 and CDR2 (germline): KGHSH, LQKENI. Trimming shortened V by 0 bases and J by 1 base, and 9 bases separated the two germline ends. The CDR3 totals 15 residues. Here the CDR3 reads CASSPPLGENTEAFF. CDR3 DNA: TGTGCCAGCTCACCACCGCTGGGGGAGAACACTGAAGCTTTCTTT.

This clone has at least ten counts. V usage is TRBV18 and J usage is TRBJ1-4; D not resolved. CDR1 and CDR2 (germline): KGHSH, LQKENI. This CDR3 contains 16 residues. V was shortened by 1 base and J by 2 bases, with 11 bases between the two germline ends. The CDR3 protein is CASSPQLTATNEKLFF. The CDR3 DNA reads as TGTGCCAGCTCACCACAACTCACGGCGACTAATGAAAAACTGTTTTTT.

This clone was seen a few times. The CDR3, as DNA: TGTGCCAGCAGTGAAACAGGACCCAATCAGCCCCAGCATTTT. It specifies CASSETGPNQPQHF. V gene TRBV25-1 combines with J gene TRBJ1-5; possible D gene TRBD1, 5 bases. This CDR3 spans 14 amino acids. Germline-derived CDR1 and CDR2 are MGHDK and SYGVNS. Trimming took 2 bases from V and 3 from J, leaving 8 bases between them.

V is TRBV6-6 and J is TRBJ1-2; the match to TRBD1 covers 9 bases. Germline assignment: CDR1 MNHNY and CDR2 SVGAGI (reference sequence). CDR3 length equals 15 residues. The V gene end was trimmed by 7 bases and the J gene end by 8 bases; junction bases not matched to a gene: 14. In nucleotides, the CDR3 is TGTGCCAGCACTCGGCAACAGGGGGCTCTCGTAGGCTACACCTTC. The encoded protein is CASTRQQGALVGYTF.

V is TRBV11-2 and J is TRBJ2-7, with a tentative D call TRBD2 (5 bases). This CDR3 is 13 amino acids long. Germline V gene sequence: CDR1 SGHAT, CDR2 FQNNGV. V dropped 6 bases and J dropped 1 base, with 10 bases sitting between them. Written as DNA, the CDR3 is TGTGCCAGCAGGCAACCGGGGTCCTACGAGCAGTACTTC. Its protein is CASRQPGSYEQYF.

V gene TRBV5-4 combines with J gene TRBJ2-5; 15 nucleotides agree with TRBD2. V lost 3 bases to trimming and J lost 1 base; unmatched junction nucleotides: 7. The CDR3 runs 18 residues. Germline lookup yields CDR1 SGHNT and CDR2 YYREEE (reference sequence). For the CDR3, the DNA is TGTGCCAGCAGCTGGACTAGCGGGAGGGCTGGGGGCCAAGAGACCCAGTACTTC. It codes for CASSWTSGRAGGQETQYF.

The chain combines TRBV28 with TRBJ2-5, with TRBD1 matching over 8 bases. The CDR3 is 14 amino acids. V lost 8 bases and J lost 4; bases outside the gene matches: 9. CDR1 is MDHEN and CDR2 is SYDVKM in the germline V gene. The CDR3 reads CASATGDLRETQYF. In nucleotides, the CDR3 is TGTGCCAGCGCGACAGGGGATCTTAGAGAGACCCAGTACTTC.

This sequence joins TRBV6-5 and TRBJ1-2, with D unclear. The CDR3 spans 15 residues. V was shortened by 5 bases and J by 3 bases, with 16 bases between the two germline ends. Germline V CDR1 and CDR2: MNHEY, SVGAGI. This chain's CDR3 is CASSTQLGIDYGYTF. In nucleotides, the CDR3 is TGTGCCAGCAGTACCCAACTGGGGATCGACTATGGCTACACCTTC.

The rearrangement joins TRBV29-1 to TRBJ2-5; tentative D call: TRBD2 (6 bases). There are 12 residues in the CDR3. Trimming removed 6 bases at V and 5 bases at J, with 13 bases between. The germline V gene has CDR1 SQVTM and CDR2 ANQGSEA. The CDR3 region is CSVRSGGETQYF. CDR3 sequence (DNA): TGCAGCGTCCGGAGTGGGGGGGAGACCCAGTACTTC.

V gene TRBV25-1 combines with J gene TRBJ2-1; TRBD2 matches at 7 bases. Germline lookup yields CDR1 MGHDK and CDR2 SYGVNS. CDR3 size: 16 residues. V shed 1 base, J shed 4 bases, and the junction held 7 bases outside the gene matches. The DNA for the CDR3 is TGTGCCAGCAGTGAATCGCCAGCGGGGCCTTACAATGAGCAGTTCTTC. Its protein is CASSESPAGPYNEQFF. The full variable domain, in which reference TRBV25-1 and TRBJ2-1 provide the parts outside the CDR3, is EADIYQTPRYLVIGTGKKITLECSQTMGHDKMYWYQQDPGMELHLIHYSYGVNSTEKGDLSSESTVSRIRTEHFPLTLESARPSHTSQYLCASSESPAGPYNEQFFGPGTRLTVL.

This clone was seen a few times. The chain is built from TRBV6-1 and TRBJ1-1, with no clear D. CDR3 size: 12 residues. Germline CDR1 is MNHNS and CDR2 is SASEGT. V was clipped by 2 bases and J by 5 bases, with 6 bases between them. CDR3 in DNA: TGTGCCAGCAGTGAATGGGTGACTGAAGCTTTCTTT. Translation: CASSEWVTEAFF.